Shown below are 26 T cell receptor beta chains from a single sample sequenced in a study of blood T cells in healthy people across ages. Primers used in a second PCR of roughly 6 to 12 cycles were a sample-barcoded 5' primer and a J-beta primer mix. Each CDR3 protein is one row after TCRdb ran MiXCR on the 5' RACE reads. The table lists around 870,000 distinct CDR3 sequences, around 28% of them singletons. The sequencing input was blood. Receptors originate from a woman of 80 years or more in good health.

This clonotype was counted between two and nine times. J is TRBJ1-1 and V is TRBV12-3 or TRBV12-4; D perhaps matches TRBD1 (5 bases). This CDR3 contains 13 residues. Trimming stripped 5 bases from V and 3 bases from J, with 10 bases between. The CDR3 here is CASSAQGYTEAFF. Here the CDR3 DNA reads TGTGCCAGCAGTGCCCAGGGTTACACTGAAGCTTTCTTT.

The CDR3 sequence: CASSQDGGTSNYGYTF. The CDR3 bases are TGTGCCAGCAGCCAGGACGGAGGCACTTCTAACTATGGCTACACCTTC. The genes are TRBV3-1 and TRBJ1-2; D is ambiguous. The germline CDR1 and CDR2 sequences are LGHDT and YNNKEL (reference sequence). The CDR3 extends over 16 amino acids. Trimming left V 3 bases short and J 0 bases short, with 14 bases between.

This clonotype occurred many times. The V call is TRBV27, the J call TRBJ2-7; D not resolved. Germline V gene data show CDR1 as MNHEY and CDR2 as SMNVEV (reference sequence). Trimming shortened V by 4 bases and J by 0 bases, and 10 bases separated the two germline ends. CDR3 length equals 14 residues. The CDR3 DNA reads TGTGCCAGCAGTTCCCCAGCTACCTCCTACGAGCAGTACTTC. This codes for CASSSPATSYEQYF.

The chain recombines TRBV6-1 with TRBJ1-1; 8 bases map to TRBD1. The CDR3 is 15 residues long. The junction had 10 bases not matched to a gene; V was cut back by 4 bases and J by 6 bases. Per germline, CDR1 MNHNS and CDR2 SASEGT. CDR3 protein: CASSGGDRTNPEAFF. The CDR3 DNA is TGTGCCAGCAGTGGAGGGGACAGGACCAACCCTGAAGCTTTCTTT.

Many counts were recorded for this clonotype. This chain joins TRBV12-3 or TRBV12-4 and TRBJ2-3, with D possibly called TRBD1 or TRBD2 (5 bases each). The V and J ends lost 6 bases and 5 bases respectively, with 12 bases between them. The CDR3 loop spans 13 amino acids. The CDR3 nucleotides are TGTGCCAGCAGGGTGGGGGAAGTAGATACGCAGTATTTT. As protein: CASRVGEVDTQYF.

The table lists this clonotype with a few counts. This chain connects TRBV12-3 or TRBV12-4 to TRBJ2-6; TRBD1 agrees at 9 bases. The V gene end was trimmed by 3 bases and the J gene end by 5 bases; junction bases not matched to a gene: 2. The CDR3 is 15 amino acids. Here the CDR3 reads CASSFGQGRANVLTF. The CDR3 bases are TGTGCCAGCAGTTTTGGACAGGGGCGGGCCAACGTCCTGACTTTC.

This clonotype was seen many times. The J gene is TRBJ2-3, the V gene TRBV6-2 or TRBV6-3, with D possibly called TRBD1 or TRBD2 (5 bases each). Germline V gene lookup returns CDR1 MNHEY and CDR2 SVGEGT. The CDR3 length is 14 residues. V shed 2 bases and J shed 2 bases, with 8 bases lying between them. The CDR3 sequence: CASSYGTATDTQYF. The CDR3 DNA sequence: TGTGCCAGCAGTTACGGGACGGCCACAGATACGCAGTATTTT.

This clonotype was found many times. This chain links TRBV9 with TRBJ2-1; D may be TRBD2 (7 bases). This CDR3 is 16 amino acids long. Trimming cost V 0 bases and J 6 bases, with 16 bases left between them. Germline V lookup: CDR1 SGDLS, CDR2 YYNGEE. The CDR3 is CASSVVGGRAPNEQFF. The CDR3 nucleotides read TGTGCCAGCAGCGTAGTAGGGGGGAGGGCCCCCAATGAGCAGTTCTTC.

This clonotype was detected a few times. CDR3 in amino acids: CAISPTGGNTIYF. CDR3 DNA sequence: TGTGCCATCAGCCCGACGGGGGGAAACACCATATATTTT. This chain links TRBV10-3 with TRBJ1-3; no definite D call. V was cut by 6 bases and J by 4 bases, with 10 bases left in between. The CDR3 runs to 13 residues. Germline V gene data show CDR1 as ENHRY and CDR2 as SYGVKD.

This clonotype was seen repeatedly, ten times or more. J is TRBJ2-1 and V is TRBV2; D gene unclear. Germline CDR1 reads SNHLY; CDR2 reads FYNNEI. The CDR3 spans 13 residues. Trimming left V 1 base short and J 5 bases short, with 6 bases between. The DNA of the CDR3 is TGTGCCAGCAGTGAAGACTACAACAATGAGCAGTTCTTC. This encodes CASSEDYNNEQFF.

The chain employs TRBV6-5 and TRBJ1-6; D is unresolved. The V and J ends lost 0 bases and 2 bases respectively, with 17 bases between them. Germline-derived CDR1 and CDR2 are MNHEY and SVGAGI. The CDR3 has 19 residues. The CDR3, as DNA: TGTGCCAGCAGTTACTCGATCGAAGACACCTATGCCTATAATTCACCCCTCCACTTT. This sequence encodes CASSYSIEDTYAYNSPLHF.

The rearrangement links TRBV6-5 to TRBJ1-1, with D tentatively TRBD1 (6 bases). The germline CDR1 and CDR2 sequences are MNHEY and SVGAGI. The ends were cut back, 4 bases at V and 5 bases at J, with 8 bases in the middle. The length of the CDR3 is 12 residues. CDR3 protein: CASSWRGTEAFF. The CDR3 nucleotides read TGTGCCAGCAGTTGGAGGGGGACTGAAGCTTTCTTT.

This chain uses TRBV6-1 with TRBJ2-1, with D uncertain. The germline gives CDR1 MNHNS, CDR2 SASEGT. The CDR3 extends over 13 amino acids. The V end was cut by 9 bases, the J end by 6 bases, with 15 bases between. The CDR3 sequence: CASGLSQSNEQFF. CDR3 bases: TGTGCCAGTGGATTAAGTCAAAGCAATGAGCAGTTCTTC.

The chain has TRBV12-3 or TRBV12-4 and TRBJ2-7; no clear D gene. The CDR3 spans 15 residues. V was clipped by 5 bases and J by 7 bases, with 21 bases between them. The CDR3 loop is CASSKRRDSYNEQYV. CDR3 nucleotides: TGTGCCAGCAGTAAGAGGCGCGACTCCTACAATGAGCAGTACGTC.

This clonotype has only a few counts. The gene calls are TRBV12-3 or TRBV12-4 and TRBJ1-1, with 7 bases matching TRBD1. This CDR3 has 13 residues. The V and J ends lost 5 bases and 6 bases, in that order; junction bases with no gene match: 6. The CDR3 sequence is CASSLDRASEAFF. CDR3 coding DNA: TGTGCCAGCAGTCTCGACAGGGCCTCTGAAGCTTTCTTT.

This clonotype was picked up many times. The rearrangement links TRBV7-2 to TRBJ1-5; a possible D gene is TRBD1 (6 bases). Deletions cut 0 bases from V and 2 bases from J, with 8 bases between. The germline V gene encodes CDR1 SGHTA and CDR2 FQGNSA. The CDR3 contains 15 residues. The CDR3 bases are TGTGCCAGCAGCTTAGCGCGACAGGGCAATCAGCCCCAGCATTTT. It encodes CASSLARQGNQPQHF.

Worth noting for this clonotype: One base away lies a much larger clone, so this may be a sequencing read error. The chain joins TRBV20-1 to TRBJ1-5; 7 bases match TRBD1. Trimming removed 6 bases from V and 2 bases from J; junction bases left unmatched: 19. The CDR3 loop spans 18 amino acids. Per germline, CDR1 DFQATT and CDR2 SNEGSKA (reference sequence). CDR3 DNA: TGCAGTGCCACGAACCCGGGACAGACTTCCTGCGGCAATCAGCCCCAGCATTTT. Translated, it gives CSATNPGQTSCGNQPQHF.

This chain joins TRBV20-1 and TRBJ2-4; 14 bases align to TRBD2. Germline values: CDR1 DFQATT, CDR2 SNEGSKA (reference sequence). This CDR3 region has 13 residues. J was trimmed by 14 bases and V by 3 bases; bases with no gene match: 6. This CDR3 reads CSARGLAGELKYF. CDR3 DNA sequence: TGCAGTGCTAGGGGACTAGCGGGGGAGTTAAAGTACTTC.

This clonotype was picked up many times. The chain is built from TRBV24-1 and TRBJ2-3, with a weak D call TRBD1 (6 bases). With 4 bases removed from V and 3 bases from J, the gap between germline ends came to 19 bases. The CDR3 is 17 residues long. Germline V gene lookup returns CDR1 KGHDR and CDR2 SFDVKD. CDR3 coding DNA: TGTGCCACCAGTGACCTCCCCAGGGGATCCAGAACAGATACGCAGTATTTT. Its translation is CATSDLPRGSRTDTQYF.

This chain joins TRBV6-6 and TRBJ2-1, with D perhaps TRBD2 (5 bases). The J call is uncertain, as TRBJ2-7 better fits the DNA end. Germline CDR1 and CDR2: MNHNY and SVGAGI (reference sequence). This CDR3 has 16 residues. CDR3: CASSYSRASSYNEQYF. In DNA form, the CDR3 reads TGTGCCAGCAGTTACTCGAGGGCTAGCTCCTACAATGAGCAGTACTTC.

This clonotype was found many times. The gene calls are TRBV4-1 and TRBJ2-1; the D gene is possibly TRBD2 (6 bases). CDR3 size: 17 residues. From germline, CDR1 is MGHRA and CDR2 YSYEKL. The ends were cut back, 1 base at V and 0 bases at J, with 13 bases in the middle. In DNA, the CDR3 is TGCGCCAGCAGCCAAGCGTACGGGGGTAGCTCCTACAATGAGCAGTTCTTC. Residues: CASSQAYGGSSYNEQFF.

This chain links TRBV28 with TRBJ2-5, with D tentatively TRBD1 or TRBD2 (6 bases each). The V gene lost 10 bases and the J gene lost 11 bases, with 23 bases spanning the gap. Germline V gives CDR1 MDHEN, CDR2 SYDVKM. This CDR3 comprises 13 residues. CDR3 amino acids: CATRIGGNDEQYF. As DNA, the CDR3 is TGTGCCACCAGAATAGGGGGGAATGATGAGCAGTACTTC.

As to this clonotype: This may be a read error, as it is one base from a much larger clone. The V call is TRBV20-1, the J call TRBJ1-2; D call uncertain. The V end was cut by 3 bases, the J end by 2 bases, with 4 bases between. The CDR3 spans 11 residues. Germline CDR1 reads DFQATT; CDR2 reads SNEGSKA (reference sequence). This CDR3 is CSASTNYGYTF. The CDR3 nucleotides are TGCAGTGCTAGTACCAACTATGGCTACACCTTC.

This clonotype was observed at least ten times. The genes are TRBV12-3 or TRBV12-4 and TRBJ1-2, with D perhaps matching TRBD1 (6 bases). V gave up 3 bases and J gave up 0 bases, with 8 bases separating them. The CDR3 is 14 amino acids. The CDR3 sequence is CASSFGGANYGYTF. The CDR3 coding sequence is TGTGCCAGCAGTTTCGGGGGCGCTAACTATGGCTACACCTTC.

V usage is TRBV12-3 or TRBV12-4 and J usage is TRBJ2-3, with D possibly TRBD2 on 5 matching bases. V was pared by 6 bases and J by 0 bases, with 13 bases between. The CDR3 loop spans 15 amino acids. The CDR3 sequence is CASRGYGVSTDTQYF. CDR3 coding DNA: TGTGCCAGCAGAGGGTACGGGGTGAGCACAGATACGCAGTATTTT.

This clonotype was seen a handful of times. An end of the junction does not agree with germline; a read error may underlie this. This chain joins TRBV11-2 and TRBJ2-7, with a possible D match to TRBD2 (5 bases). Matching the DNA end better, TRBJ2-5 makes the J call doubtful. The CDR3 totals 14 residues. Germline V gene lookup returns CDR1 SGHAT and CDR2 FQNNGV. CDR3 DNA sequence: TGTACCAGCAGCTTCCCGGACCGAGGGGAGACCCAGTACTTC. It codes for CTSSFPDRGETQYF.